Shown below are 16 T cell receptor beta chains from a single sample sequenced in a study of cytomegalovirus exposure and HLA in healthy donors. The PCR used 60 Vbeta and 13 Jbeta primers. Measured with immunoSEQ multiplex PCR; TCRdb has only the in-frame clones, and not every one. The repertoire holds roughly 100,000 clones, 82% seen once, with 3.5% to 4% in the top ten. Sequenced sample: PBMCs. Receptors originate from a man aged 50-60 years in good health and CMV-seronegative.

The chain joins TRBV25-1 to TRBJ2-1; TRBD2 matches 11 bases. Germline V CDR1 and CDR2: MGHDK, SYGVNS. The CDR3 sequence is 15 residues long. Losses at the gene ends were 5 bases for V and 4 bases for J; bases not matched to a gene: 4. CDR3 nucleotide sequence: TGTGCCAGCAGTTTAGCGGGAGGGCCTTACAATGAGCAGTTCTTC. Its translation: CASSLAGGPYNEQFF.

This clone was counted ten times or more. V usage is TRBV28 and J usage is TRBJ1-5, with TRBD1 identical over 8 bases. Losses at the gene ends were 4 bases for V and 5 bases for J; bases not matched to a gene: 10. CDR1 MDHEN and CDR2 SYDVKM come from the germline V gene. This CDR3 has 16 residues. CDR3 nucleotide sequence: TGTGCCAGCAGTTCCAGTACCGACAGGGGACATCAGCCCCAGCATTTT. Protein sequence: CASSSSTDRGHQPQHF. The full variable domain, in which reference TRBV28 and TRBJ1-5 provide the parts outside the CDR3, is DVKVTQSSRYLVKRTGEKVFLECVQDMDHENMFWYRQDPGLGLRLIYFSYDVKMKEKGDIPEGYSVSREKKERFSLILESASTNQTSMYLCASSSSTDRGHQPQHFGDGTRLSIL.

A word on this clone: The sample holds other DNA sequences that translate to the same CDR3. The gene calls are TRBV6-5 and TRBJ1-1; a weak D match, TRBD1 (5 bases). This CDR3 is built from 13 residues. The V end was cut by 5 bases, the J end by 2 bases, with 9 bases between. The germline V gene encodes CDR1 MNHEY and CDR2 SVGAGI. Here the CDR3 reads CASSQQGNTEAFF. The CDR3 nucleotides read TGTGCCAGCAGTCAGCAGGGCAACACTGAAGCTTTCTTT.

The chain couples TRBV19 to TRBJ1-6, with 10 bases fitting TRBD1. Losses at the gene ends were 2 bases for V and 6 bases for J; bases not matched to a gene: 4. The CDR3 spans 16 residues. CDR1 is LNHDA and CDR2 is SQIVND in the germline V gene (reference sequence). CDR3 region: CASSISGTGVNSPLHF. DNA of the CDR3: TGTGCCAGTAGTATATCCGGGACAGGGGTTAATTCACCCCTCCACTTT.

The chain uses TRBV28 and TRBJ2-5; no clear D gene. The DNA end lines up better with TRBJ2-7; the J call may be wrong. Germline loops: CDR1 MDHEN, CDR2 SYDVKM. The CDR3 totals 12 residues. CDR3 loop: CASSFQAYEQYF. DNA of the CDR3: TGTGCCAGCAGTTTTCAAGCCTACGAGCAGTACTTC.

On this clone: Within the sample, other DNA sequences also encode this same CDR3. The chain couples TRBV20-1 to TRBJ1-1; the D is unclear. The CDR3 runs to 11 residues. The germline V gene has CDR1 DFQATT and CDR2 SNEGSKA (reference sequence). With 3 bases removed from V and 5 bases from J, the gap between germline ends came to 7 bases. This CDR3 reads CSASGGTEAFF. The CDR3 coding sequence is TGCAGTGCTAGCGGCGGGACTGAAGCTTTCTTT.

The rearrangement links TRBV19 to TRBJ2-1; TRBD2 matches at 13 bases. Germline V gives CDR1 LNHDA, CDR2 SQIVND (reference sequence). The CDR3 has 16 residues. J gave up 6 bases and V 6 bases, and 8 bases lay outside the gene matches. The CDR3 reads CASSPTTSGRGNEQFF. CDR3 nucleotide sequence: TGTGCCAGTAGCCCAACCACTAGCGGGAGGGGCAATGAGCAGTTCTTC. The complete variable domain, with remaining parts taken from reference TRBV19 and TRBJ2-1, reads DGGITQSPKYLFRKEGQNVTLSCEQNLNHDAMYWYRQDPGQGLRLIYYSQIVNDFQKGDIAEGYSVSREKKESFPLTVTSAQKNPTAFYLCASSPTTSGRGNEQFFGPGTRLTVL.

The genes are TRBV2 and TRBJ2-7; 10 nucleotides align to TRBD1. V was clipped by 9 bases and J by 1 base; unmatched bases: 12. CDR3 length: 16 amino acids. Germline V gene data show CDR1 as SNHLY and CDR2 as FYNNEI. DNA for the CDR3: TGTGCCAGGGGGGGCAGACCGGGACAGGGGTCCTACGAGCAGTACTTC. The encoded protein is CARGGRPGQGSYEQYF. The whole variable domain, remainder taken from reference TRBV2 and TRBJ2-7, is EPEVTQTPSHQVTQMGQEVILRCVPISNHLYFYWYRQILGQKVEFLVSFYNNEISEKSEIFDDQFSVERPDGSNFTLKIRSTKLEDSAMYFCARGGRPGQGSYEQYFGPGTRLTVT.

This chain connects TRBV29-1 to TRBJ1-2; D not resolved. Trimming took 3 bases from V and 2 from J, leaving 10 bases between them. Germline V gives CDR1 SQVTM, CDR2 ANQGSEA. The CDR3 is made up of 13 amino acids. In DNA, the CDR3 is TGCAGCGTTGAGTCGACAAGGAACTATGGCTACACCTTC. This translates into CSVESTRNYGYTF.

The CDR3 loop is CASSAPGLVEQFF. In nucleotides, the CDR3 is TGTGCCAGCAGCGCCCCGGGACTAGTTGAGCAGTTCTTC. V usage is TRBV7-6 and J usage is TRBJ2-1, with TRBD2 matching over 8 bases. CDR3 length: 13 residues. Unmatched junction bases numbered 6, after V lost 5 bases and J lost 9 bases. In germline, CDR1 is SGHVS, CDR2 FNYEAQ.

Worth noting for this clone: Germline and junction disagree at one end, which may indicate a read error. The J gene is TRBJ1-1, the V gene TRBV7-9; D perhaps matches TRBD1 (5 bases). The CDR3 contains 15 residues. Germline V gene data show CDR1 as SEHNR and CDR2 as FQNEAQ (reference sequence). CDR3 DNA sequence: TGTTCCAGCAGCTTACTGGCAGGGAGGTCGACTGAAGCTTTCTTT. Protein product: CSSSLLAGRSTEAFF.

V gene TRBV5-1 combines with J gene TRBJ1-4; D is undetermined. V lost 0 bases to trimming and J lost 8 bases, with 14 bases between them. Germline loops: CDR1 SGHRS, CDR2 YFSETQ. The CDR3 extends over 15 amino acids. The CDR3 sequence: CASSLAPSTYEKLFF. In DNA, the CDR3 is TGCGCCAGCAGCTTGGCACCCTCCACATACGAAAAACTGTTTTTT.

The V and J genes are TRBV2 and TRBJ2-7; 9 bases match TRBD1. V was pared by 5 bases and J by 5 bases, with 4 bases of the junction left unmatched. The germline V gene has CDR1 SNHLY and CDR2 FYNNEI. CDR3 length: 13 amino acids. As DNA, the CDR3 is TGTGCCAGCAGTCGGACAGGGGTCAACGAGCAGTACTTC. As protein: CASSRTGVNEQYF.

The chain employs TRBV5-4 and TRBJ2-3; 13 positions match TRBD2. This CDR3 is built from 16 residues. Germline loops: CDR1 SGHNT, CDR2 YYREEE (reference sequence). The ends lost 0 bases at V and 6 bases at J; junction bases unmatched: 4. CDR3 nucleotides: TGTGCCAGCAGCTTGGGACTAGCGGGAGGCGTGGATACGCAGTATTTT. Translating gives CASSLGLAGGVDTQYF.

The chain recombines TRBV9 with TRBJ2-7, with 8 positions matching TRBD1. CDR1 SGDLS and CDR2 YYNGEE come from the germline V gene. The CDR3 length is 14 residues. V shed 4 bases, J shed 3 bases, and the junction held 6 bases outside the gene matches. The DNA of the CDR3 is TGTGCCAGCAGCCCTACAGGGGGAGGCTACGAGCAGTACTTC. As protein: CASSPTGGGYEQYF.

V is TRBV7-3 and J is TRBJ2-3; TRBD2 aligns across 7 bases. Losses at the gene ends were 5 bases for V and 4 bases for J; bases not matched to a gene: 12. Germline CDR1 SGHTA, CDR2 FQGTGA. There are 16 residues in the CDR3. The CDR3 nucleotides read TGTGCCAGCAGCCCGGTCGGGGGGTTAGGGGCAGATACGCAGTATTTT. This encodes CASSPVGGLGADTQYF.